What follows is one T cell receptor beta chain and its context. This sample is drawn from a study of PD-L1 blockade in urothelial cancer. Study summary: Blood analyses occurred 3 weeks (second dose) and 6 weeks post treatment start.

Generated by immunoSEQ multiplex PCR, the TCRdb table keeps only in-frame clones and is missing some. The table includes 60,000 or so clones, 65% to 90% detected once. Germline assignment: CDR1 SGHNT and CDR2 YYREEE (reference sequence). Trimming removed 1 base at V and 4 bases at J, with 4 bases between. The CDR3 spans 12 residues. Time point noted: pretreatment peripheral blood. The V gene is TRBV5-4, the J gene TRBJ2-3, with D uncertain. Sequencing was performed on PBMCs, taken around atezolizumab (anti-PD-L1) treatment. The sequence was obtained from a man in his 70s with urothelial cancer. The CDR3 loop reads CASSLRADTQYF. The DNA of the CDR3 is TGTGCCAGCAGCTTGCGGGCAGATACGCAGTATTTT. Filled out from reference TRBV5-4 and TRBJ2-3, the complete variable domain reads ETGVTQSPTHLIKTRGQQVTLRCSSQSGHNTVSWYQQALGQGPQFIFQYYREEENGRGNFPPRFSGLQFPNYSSELNVNALELDDSALYLCASSLRADTQYFGPGTRLTVL.